This T cell receptor (beta chain) was profiled in a study of read filtering for tumor transcriptome and immune sequencing. About the study: Patients were 17 to 20 male and some 15 female, mean age around 70 years, range about 45 to 85. After DNase treatment, RNA was made into whole-transcriptome libraries.

The ends lost 5 bases at V and 2 bases at J; junction bases unmatched: 7. Germline lookup yields CDR1 ENHRY and CDR2 SYGVKD. The CDR3 extends over 18 amino acids. A remark on this clonotype: This probably arose from a read error, given a far larger clone one base away.

This library used roughly 370 ng RNA and molecular barcoded adaptors spanning alpha/delta and beta/gamma chains. TCRdb re-analysed the reads in MiXCR, keeping a single row per CDR3 protein. The table shows around 130,000 distinct CDR3 sequences, with about an eighth occurring only once. The sample comprised a population of CD138-negative cells sorted from bone marrow. The rearrangement uses TRBV10-3 and TRBJ2-6, with 12 bases matching TRBD1. The receptor comes from a donor at least 40 years old with multiple myeloma. CDR3 nucleotides: TGTGCCATCAGTCCTCTCGGGACAGGGGGCGCTGGGGCCAACGTCCTGACTTTC. This encodes CAISPLGTGGAGANVLTF.